This entry describes one TCR beta chain. Its target is unknown. Profiled with immunoSEQ multiplex PCR; TCRdb holds only in-frame clones, not every one. The sample lists some 200,000 clones; around 72% were seen once. The V and J ends lost 2 bases and 3 bases respectively, with 16 bases between them. The germline CDR1 and CDR2 sequences are MNHEY and SVGAGI. The CDR3 runs 16 residues. This record belongs to a study of cytotoxic CD8 clonotypes in ibrutinib-treated CLL. Study-level results: Sustained-remission and progressing patients were not sampled at matched times.

Sequenced material: PBMCs, taken after 24 months of ibrutinib treatment. This TCR derives from a human donor with chronic lymphocytic leukemia. This sequence joins TRBV6-5 and TRBJ1-1, with D perhaps TRBD1 (6 bases). The CDR3 nucleotides read TGTGCCAGCAGTTACGGGGGGGCCGGCCACGACACTGAAGCTTTCTTT. It specifies CASSYGGAGHDTEAFF.